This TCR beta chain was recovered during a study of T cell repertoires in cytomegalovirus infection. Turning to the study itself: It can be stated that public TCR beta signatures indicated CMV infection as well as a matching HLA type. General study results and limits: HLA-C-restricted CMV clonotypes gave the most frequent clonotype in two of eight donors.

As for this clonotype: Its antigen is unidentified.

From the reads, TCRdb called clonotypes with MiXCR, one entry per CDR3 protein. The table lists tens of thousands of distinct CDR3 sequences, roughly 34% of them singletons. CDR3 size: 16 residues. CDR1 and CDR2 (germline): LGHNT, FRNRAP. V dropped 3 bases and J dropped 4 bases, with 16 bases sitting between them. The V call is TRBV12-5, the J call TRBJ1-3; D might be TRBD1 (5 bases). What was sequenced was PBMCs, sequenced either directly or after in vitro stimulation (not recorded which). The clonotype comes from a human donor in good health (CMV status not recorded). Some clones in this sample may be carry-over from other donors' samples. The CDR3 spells CASGLAAGSGGNTIYF. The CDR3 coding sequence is TGTGCTAGTGGTTTAGCCGCAGGGTCGGGAGGAAACACCATATATTTT.